Below are 9 T cell receptor beta chains sequenced from a single sample in a study of blood T cell repertoires in COVID-19. Clones were read by immunoSEQ multiplex PCR, and TCRdb kept only the in-frame ones, dropping some. The sample shows under 200,000 clones, approximately 80% of them seen only once. Sequenced: peripheral blood. These receptors were collected from a woman aged 55-69 years with acute or convalescent COVID-19.

This clone was counted between two and nine times. The chain joins TRBV3-1 (or the pseudogene TRBV3-2) to TRBJ1-6; D might be TRBD1 (5 bases). The CDR3 is 16 amino acids. Trimming shortened V by 2 bases and J by 7 bases, and 15 bases separated the two germline ends. Germline V gives CDR1 LGHDT, CDR2 YNNKEL (reference sequence). For the CDR3, the DNA is TGTGCCAGCAGCCAAACAAGGGGAGGCTGGAATTCACCCCTCCACTTT. This encodes CASSQTRGGWNSPLHF.

In nucleotides, the CDR3 is TGTGCCAGTAGTATGTACAGTAGCACAGATACGCAGTATTTT. Its protein product is CASSMYSSTDTQYF. The rearrangement joins TRBV19 to TRBJ2-3; D is unresolved. V gave up 3 bases and J gave up 0 bases, with 7 bases separating them. The V gene's germline CDR1 is LNHDA and CDR2 SQIVND (reference sequence). This CDR3 comprises 14 residues. Complete variable domain (other parts from reference TRBV19 and TRBJ2-3): DGGITQSPKYLFRKEGQNVTLSCEQNLNHDAMYWYRQDPGQGLRLIYYSQIVNDFQKGDIAEGYSVSREKKESFPLTVTSAQKNPTAFYLCASSMYSSTDTQYFGPGTRLTVL.

The chain uses TRBV5-1 and TRBJ1-2; D is unclear. Germline values: CDR1 SGHRS, CDR2 YFSETQ. The V end was cut by 4 bases, the J end by 3 bases, with 10 bases between. This CDR3 has 13 amino acids. The CDR3 loop is CASSPTFDYGYTF. Here the CDR3 DNA reads TGCGCCAGCAGCCCTACGTTTGACTATGGCTACACCTTC.

The V call is TRBV6-2 or TRBV6-3, the J call TRBJ1-5; TRBD1 is a possible D gene (6 bases). The CDR3 spans 16 residues. CDR1 MNHEY and CDR2 SVGEGT come from the germline V gene. V was pared by 2 bases and J by 7 bases, with 18 bases between. The CDR3 reads CASSYLSPGGAQPQHF. The CDR3 DNA reads as TGTGCCAGCAGTTACCTCAGCCCGGGGGGCGCCCAGCCCCAGCATTTT.

The chain joins TRBV5-4 to TRBJ2-1, with a weak D call TRBD1 (5 bases). Germline V CDR1 and CDR2: SGHNT, YYREEE (reference sequence). This CDR3 contains 14 residues. The ends were cut back, 0 bases at V and 3 bases at J, with 7 bases in the middle. Written as DNA, the CDR3 is TGTGCCAGCAGCTTGGGGCAGGGCTACAATGAGCAGTTCTTC. It encodes CASSLGQGYNEQFF.

This clone was seen a single time. The V and J genes are TRBV18 and TRBJ2-3; possibly TRBD2 for D (6 bases). Trimming shortened V by 6 bases and J by 6 bases, and 16 bases separated the two germline ends. The CDR3 has 14 amino acids. Germline V gene sequence: CDR1 KGHSH, CDR2 LQKENI. Here the CDR3 DNA reads TGTGCCAGCTCGGAGGGGCTCGCCGCGGATACGCAGTATTTT. This gives the protein CASSEGLAADTQYF.

The chain recombines TRBV9 with TRBJ2-7; 10 nucleotides match TRBD2. The CDR3 is 16 amino acids. CDR1 and CDR2 (germline): SGDLS, YYNGEE. The junction had 9 bases not matched to a gene; V was cut back by 3 bases and J by 3 bases. The CDR3 loop is CASSASGTSAFYEQYF. CDR3 nucleotide sequence: TGTGCCAGCAGCGCCTCGGGGACTAGCGCTTTCTACGAGCAGTACTTC.

This clone showed up just once. The chain employs TRBV5-1 and TRBJ1-2; 9 positions agree with TRBD1. Germline V gene sequence: CDR1 SGHRS, CDR2 YFSETQ. V was clipped by 6 bases and J by 6 bases; unmatched bases: 3. The CDR3 runs 12 residues. CDR3 sequence reads: CASTWDRDGYTF. CDR3 nucleotide sequence: TGCGCCAGCACTTGGGACAGGGATGGCTACACCTTC.

A few counts support this clone. Here the CDR3 DNA reads TGTGCCAGCAGTTTATCTGGAGGGTCCTACGAGCAGTACTTC. This codes for CASSLSGGSYEQYF. J is TRBJ2-7 and V is TRBV27, with a weak D call TRBD2 (6 bases). V was cut by 0 bases and J by 1 base, with 7 bases left in between. Germline V lookup: CDR1 MNHEY, CDR2 SMNVEV (reference sequence). The CDR3 spans 14 residues.